The text below deals with one TCR beta chain. Its antigen is currently unknown. This sample is drawn from a study of T cell repertoires in cytomegalovirus infection. Study at large: Public TCR beta signatures marked donors with CMV infection and the matching HLA.

Overall study results and limits: What dominated the ex vivo response were HLA-C-restricted CMV-specific TCR beta clonotypes.

TCRdb reprocessed the reads via MiXCR and lists one record per CDR3 protein. The data hold about 920,000 distinct CDR3 sequences, with roughly 30% observed a single time. The input for sequencing was cultured CD8+ T cells from PBMCs, taken from culture after CMV antigen stimulation. This clonotype originated in a human donor in good health (CMV status not recorded). Some clones in this sample may be carry-over from other donors' samples.

DNA for the CDR3: TGTGCCAGCAGCTTAAAAGGTTTGGCAGGGGCCACCTCTGGGGCCAACGTCCTGACTTTC. Protein sequence: CASSLKGLAGATSGANVLTF. This rearrangement joins TRBV7-4 to TRBJ2-6, with D perhaps TRBD1 (6 bases). Per germline, CDR1 SGHVT and CDR2 SQSDAQ. V was pared by 2 bases and J by 0 bases, with 20 bases between. The CDR3 sequence is 20 residues long.